The clone carrying this T cell receptor beta chain was observed many times. Its antigen is undetermined. Ophthalmopathy-affected donors exhibited moderate-to-severe activity, CAS ≥3, NOSPECS ≥4, and duration under 3 months. The data were obtained in a study of Graves' ophthalmopathy and Graves' hyperthyroidism. Background on the study: At initial diagnosis, peripheral blood was obtained, and this preceded any treatment. Study-level findings and limits: Blood was where most expanded thyroid clonotypes above 0.001 frequency also turned up.

The CDR3 is made up of 13 amino acids. V was pared by 5 bases and J by 3 bases, with 10 bases between. Germline CDR1 SGHAT, CDR2 FQNNGV. RNA served as the template for amplifying TCR beta CDR3 regions. The first round was an RT-PCR with HTBI primers, and the second round was a multiplex PCR. TCRdb fed the multiplex PCR reads into MiXCR, producing one record per CDR3 protein. The profile covers about 480,000 distinct CDR3 sequences, with over 13% appearing a single time and around 9.8% taken by the ten largest. This sequence was found in a woman aged 25 to 39 with Graves' ophthalmopathy. The rearrangement links TRBV11-2 to TRBJ1-1, with no clear D. The specimen was blood. As DNA, the CDR3 is TGTGCCAGCAGCCGGGCTGCGCACACTGAAGCTTTCTTT. It codes for CASSRAAHTEAFF.